What follows is one T cell receptor (beta chain) and its context. This clonotype qualifies as medium-sized (0.01 to 0.1%) by its frequency, with no count on file. This clone's antigen is unknown. TRB rearrangements were amplified by multiplex PCR using a touch-down protocol with TRB-A and TRB-B primer pools mixed in one tube. Illumina adapters and sample indices were added to the amplicons through two consecutive PCR reactions performed with Phusion HS II polymerase. Amplicons were gel-purified with the NucleoSpin Gel and PCR Clean-up kit, then quantified by Qubit and quality-checked on an Agilent 2100 Bioanalyzer. Sequencing of the libraries was done on an Illumina MiSeq with paired-end, single-indexed, 600-cycle runs. On the authors' methods: MiXCR version 2.1.12 with the default MiXCR reference library was used to align and assemble TRB reads. A clone was defined by each unique CDR3 nucleotide sequence, and analysis was restricted to productive sequences with at least two reads. Repertoire diversity was assessed by alpha-parameterized diversity profiles (alpha 0 to 5), including Shannon (alpha 1) and Simpson (alpha 2) indices, computed with an R script. The tcR package was used to compute combinatorial TRB VJ usage, and cohorts were compared on this usage by principal component analysis with ade4. GLIPH was used to cluster TCRbeta CDR3s in pairs of cohorts matched for age and read depth, and a Wilcoxon test was used to compare cluster frequencies. After TCRdb reprocessed the reads, each CDR3 protein sequence was kept as one row, without DNA. The authors' filters were not applied to this entry. The data table for this sample lists some 2,000 distinct CDR3 sequences. The ten biggest clones cover around 30% of the sample.

TRB amplification used roughly 0.25 ug of peripheral blood genomic DNA, approximately 41,000 genome equivalents, per sample. The sample belongs to a study of T cell clusters in autoimmune cytopenias (dated by TCRdb to between 2017 and 2020). At the level of the whole study: A median TRB sequencing depth of 50,000 or so reads per sample was reached, and a median of approximately 2,300 distinct TRB clonotypes per sample was obtained. Alongside healthy, CLL and autoimmune hepatitis controls, autoimmune cytopenia patients had their peripheral blood TRB and IGH repertoires sequenced at active disease and again during treatment follow-up. The study aimed to test whether autoimmune cytopenia patients carry a disease-specific immune repertoire signature usable as a blood-based biomarker.

Points the paper makes about the study in general: Compared with active autoimmune hepatitis patients, healthy donors had almost three times as many exclusive TRB clusters, a finding consistent with an autoimmunity-wide signature. The cluster-lack signature was not observed for secondary cytopenia versus CLL, as the signature was apparently masked by the dominant lymphoma-associated repertoire. GLIPH suggested that primary autoimmune cytopenia patients lacked physiological T cell clusters: 45 to 55 clusters were exclusive to healthy donors versus approximately 18 exclusive to patients. The T cell clusters were defined only in silico, and the functional role of the clusters was left to be validated experimentally. The TRB repertoire shifts, including less even repertoires in secondary cytopenia and CLL, mostly reflected lymphoma bias and not autoimmunity.

From the cysteine up to the phenylalanine, the CDR3 has a length of 11 residues. Only the protein is on record. The germline V gene encodes CDR1 DFQATT and CDR2 SNEGSKA (reference sequence). The chain joins TRBV20-1 to TRBJ2-5. The TCR was taken from a human donor with an autoimmune cytopenia or autoimmune hepatitis (not recorded which). The source material was peripheral blood. The CDR3 region has the sequence CSATHQETQYF.